This T cell receptor beta chain appears in the sequencing data of a study of monozygotic twins with inflammatory bowel disease. Each of the TCR libraries took roughly 3,400 ng of total RNA. TCRdb reprocessed the 5' RACE reads, with one entry per CDR3 protein and no DNA. The table lists approximately 330,000 distinct CDR3 sequences. Germline CDR1 is SGHRS and CDR2 is YFSETQ. This CDR3 is 12 amino acids long. The rearrangement joins TRBV5-1 to TRBJ2-5. Input material: blood. This sequence was found in a human donor with ulcerative colitis or Crohn's disease, or a healthy co-twin of an affected twin (not recorded which). CDR3 protein: CASSLSQETQYF.